This T cell receptor beta chain was profiled in a study of T cell clonality in common variable immunodeficiency. The assay was immunoSEQ multiplex PCR, and TCRdb's table has in-frame clones only and misses some. The specimen has some 52,000 clones, none found just once. This receptor was identified in a person aged 18 to 70 in good health. Input material: peripheral blood mononuclear cells.

CDR3 DNA (partial): TGCAGCGGGGGCGGAGGCCTTAGGTCCGAG. It is translated as CSGGGGLRSE. The entire CDR3 is CSGGGGLRSEQYF. The chain couples TRBV29-1 to TRBJ2-7; perhaps D is TRBD1 or TRBD2 (5 bases each). The read terminates 3 residues before the CDR3 end, so the remaining end is supplied by the germline J gene. Germline V gene sequence: CDR1 SQVTM, CDR2 ANQGSEA. Trimming removed 7 bases from V and 6 bases from J, with 19 bases in between. This CDR3 is 13 amino acids long.